The rows below give T cell receptor beta chains drawn from one sample of a study of T cell repertoires in cytomegalovirus infection. MiXCR, applied by TCRdb to the reads, yields one record per CDR3 protein. Of 310,000 or so distinct CDR3 sequences detected, about a sixth appear once; the ten largest clones hold more than 10%. Sequencing was done on a sample of PBMCs. The receptors shown here come from a human donor in good health (CMV status not recorded). Some clones in this sample may be carry-over from other donors' samples. Each CDR3 is given with its conserved first and last residue. A D gene is named only where the DNA matches it firmly. Clone size is shown for a subset of rows, as once, few, many or a class of expanded clone.

V gene	J gene	D gene	CDR3 length	clone size	CDR3 DNA	CDR3 protein
TRBV7-2	TRBJ1-1	-	13	many	TGTGCCAGCAGCTTAGATCGGGAGGCTGAAGCTTTCTTT	CASSLDREAEAFF
TRBV20-1	TRBJ2-7	TRBD1	14	-	TGCAGTGCGGCCTCCGGGACAGGGTCCTACGAGCAGTACTTC	CSAASGTGSYEQYF
TRBV12-3/TRBV12-4	TRBJ1-1	-	16	many	TGTGCCAGCAGTTTTGACGGGGAGAGAATGAACACTGAAGCTTTCTTT	CASSFDGERMNTEAFF
TRBV10-3	TRBJ1-2	-	13	few	TGTGCCATCAGTGACAGAACTAACTATGGCTACACCTTC	CAISDRTNYGYTF
TRBV3-1	TRBJ2-2	-	14	once	TGTGCCAGCAGCCAAGGGAACGGGCCCGGGGAGCTGTTTTTT	CASSQGNGPGELFF
TRBV5-6	TRBJ1-6	TRBD1	18	-	TGTGCCAGCAGCTTCTATAGGGACAGAAGCTCCTATAATTCACCCCTCCACTTT	CASSFYRDRSSYNSPLHF
TRBV6-1	TRBJ1-2	-	15	many	TGTGCCAGCAGCCCGTACAGGAGACAGGCCTATGGCTACACCTTC	CASSPYRRQAYGYTF
TRBV7-2	TRBJ2-7	-	14	many	TGTGCCAGCAGCCCCCGGTACACCTCCTACGAGCAGTACTTC	CASSPRYTSYEQYF
TRBV28	TRBJ2-7	TRBD1	13	few	TGTGCCAGCGGCCCGGGACAGACCTACGAGCAGTACTTC	CASGPGQTYEQYF
TRBV6-1	TRBJ2-1	-	15	few	TGTGCCAGCAGTGACCAAAGCGTCTCCTACAATGAGCAGTTCTTC	CASSDQSVSYNEQFF
TRBV25-1	TRBJ2-5	-	19	many	TGTGCCAGCAGTGAATTGGGGATTAGGACAGTTGCTGGTGAAGAGACCCAGTACTTC	CASSELGIRTVAGEETQYF
TRBV12-3/TRBV12-4	TRBJ2-1	-	11	-	TGTGCCAGCGGCGTTTACAATGAGCAGTTCTTC	CASGVYNEQFF
TRBV2	TRBJ2-2	TRBD1	15	many	TGTGCCAGCAGCACGACAGGGTGGAACACCGGGGAGCTGTTTTTT	CASSTTGWNTGELFF
TRBV5-6	TRBJ1-3	-	13	few	TGTGCCAGCAGCTTGGTCGGGGGAAACACCATATATTTT	CASSLVGGNTIYF
TRBV5-6	TRBJ2-1	-	15	-	TGTGCCAGCGGAAGGGGGGAACTCTCCTACAATGAGCAGTTCTTC	CASGRGELSYNEQFF
TRBV6-1	TRBJ1-5	-	15	many	TGTGCCAGCATGCGATATGGAGGGGGCAATCAGCCCCAGCATTTT	CASMRYGGGNQPQHF
TRBV7-2	TRBJ2-3	TRBD2	16	many	TGTGCCAGCGCTCAACGCTCTAGCGGCCTGACAGATACGCAGTATTTT	CASAQRSSGLTDTQYF
TRBV12-3/TRBV12-4	TRBJ1-5	TRBD1	15	-	TGTGCCAGCAGTACGACAGGGGTAGGGAATCAGCCCCAGCATTTT	CASSTTGVGNQPQHF
TRBV25-1	TRBJ2-1	TRBD1	13	many	TGTGCCAGCAGAAGGACAGGGGGGTACGAGCAGTTCTTC	CASRRTGGYEQFF
TRBV27	TRBJ2-2	TRBD2	14	few	TGTGCCAGTTCCACCGGCGGGGGGACCGGGGAGCTGTTTTTT	CASSTGGGTGELFF
TRBV2	TRBJ2-2	-	15	-	TGTGCCAGCAGCGACCGGGACATCGACACCGGGGAGCTGTTTTTT	CASSDRDIDTGELFF
TRBV7-9	TRBJ1-1	-	11	many	TGTGCCAGCAGCCTCGGGGGACCAGCTTTCTTT	CASSLGGPAFF
TRBV7-9	TRBJ2-3	TRBD2	19	many	TGTGCCAGCAGCTTACCCAGACGACTAGCGGGGGGGGGCGGAGGTACGCAGTATTTT	CASSLPRRLAGGGGGTQYF
TRBV10-3	TRBJ2-7	-	16	-	TGTGCCATCAGTGGCTCCCGGGTGGGCTTAACCTACGAGCAGTACTTC	CAISGSRVGLTYEQYF
TRBV5-4	TRBJ1-1	TRBD1	14	many	TGTGCCAGCAGCTTTGCGGCAGGGGGAACTGAAGCTTTCTTT	CASSFAAGGTEAFF
TRBV2	TRBJ1-3	-	14	few	TGTGCCAGCAGTAACGACAGGTCTGGAAACACCATATATTTT	CASSNDRSGNTIYF
TRBV3-1	TRBJ1-2	-	15	-	TGTGCCAGCAGCCACGCACCGACAGTCTCTTATGGCTACACCTTC	CASSHAPTVSYGYTF
TRBV27	TRBJ2-1	TRBD2	15	few	TGTGCCAGCACCAAACTAGCGGGGGACTACAATGAGCAGTTCTTC	CASTKLAGDYNEQFF
TRBV28	TRBJ1-2	-	13	-	TGTGCCAGCAGTCGACAGGCTAACTATGGCTACACCTTC	CASSRQANYGYTF
TRBV3-1	TRBJ2-1	TRBD2	16	-	TGTGCCAGCCGCCCCACACTAGCGGGGGTAGGGAGTGAGCAGTTCTTC	CASRPTLAGVGSEQFF